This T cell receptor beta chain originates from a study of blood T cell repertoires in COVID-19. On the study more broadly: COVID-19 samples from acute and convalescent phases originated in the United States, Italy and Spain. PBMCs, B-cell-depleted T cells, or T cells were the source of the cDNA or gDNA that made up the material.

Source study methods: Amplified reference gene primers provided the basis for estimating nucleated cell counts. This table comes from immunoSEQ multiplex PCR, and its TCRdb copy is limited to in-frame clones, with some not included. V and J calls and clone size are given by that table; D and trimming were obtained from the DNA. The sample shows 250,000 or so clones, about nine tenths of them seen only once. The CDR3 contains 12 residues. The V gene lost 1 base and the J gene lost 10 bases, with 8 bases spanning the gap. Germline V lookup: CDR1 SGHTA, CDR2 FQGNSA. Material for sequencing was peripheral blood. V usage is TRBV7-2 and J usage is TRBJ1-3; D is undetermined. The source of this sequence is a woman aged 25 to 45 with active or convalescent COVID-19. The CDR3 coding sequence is TGTGCCAGCAGCTTAGGAGCGGGAACCATATATTTT. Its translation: CASSLGAGTIYF. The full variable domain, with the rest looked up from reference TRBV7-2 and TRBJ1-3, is GAGVSQSPSNKVTEKGKDVELRCDPISGHTALYWYRQSLGQGLEFLIYFQGNSAPDKSGLPSDRFSAERTGGSVSTLTIQRTQQEDSAVYLCASSLGAGTIYFGEGSWLTVV.